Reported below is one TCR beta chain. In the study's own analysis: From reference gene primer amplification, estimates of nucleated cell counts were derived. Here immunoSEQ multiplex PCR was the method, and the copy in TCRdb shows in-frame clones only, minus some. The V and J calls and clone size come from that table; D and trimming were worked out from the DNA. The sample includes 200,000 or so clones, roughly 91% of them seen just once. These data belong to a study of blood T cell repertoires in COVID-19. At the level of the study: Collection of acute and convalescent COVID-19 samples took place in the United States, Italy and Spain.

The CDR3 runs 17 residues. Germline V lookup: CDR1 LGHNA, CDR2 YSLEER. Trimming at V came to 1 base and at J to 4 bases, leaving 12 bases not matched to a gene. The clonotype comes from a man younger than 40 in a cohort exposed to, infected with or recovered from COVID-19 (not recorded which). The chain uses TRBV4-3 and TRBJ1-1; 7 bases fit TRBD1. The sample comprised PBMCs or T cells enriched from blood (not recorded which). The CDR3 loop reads CASSQGHRGYGVTEAFF. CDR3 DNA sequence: TGCGCCAGCAGCCAAGGTCACAGGGGATACGGTGTCACTGAAGCTTTCTTT.